This T cell receptor (beta chain) was sequenced during a study of shared clonotypes between healthy human individuals. Study observations and caveats: Roughly 5% of naive CD4 clonotypes were shared across a few donors.

Clones were sequenced by immunoSEQ multiplex PCR, and TCRdb holds only the in-frame ones, with some missing. Of some 1,900,000 clones listed, about 95% were seen once; the top ten hold 0.9% to 1.5%. Worth noting for this clone: Its antigen is as yet unknown.

Trimming stripped 3 bases from V and 5 bases from J, with 11 bases between. This CDR3 spans 13 amino acids. Germline V gives CDR1 MNHEY, CDR2 SMNVEV (reference sequence). As defined, naive CD8 cells were CD45RO-negative and positively selected for CCR7, with terminally differentiated effector memory CD45RA+ cells excluded. The chain links TRBV27 to TRBJ2-7, with D hard to call. This receptor was identified in a man aged 18 to 35 in good health. What was sequenced was naive CD8+ T cells sorted from blood. Written as DNA, the CDR3 is TGTGCCAGCAGTTTGGTAGGGTACGACGAGCAGTACTTC. Amino acids: CASSLVGYDEQYF.